This TCR beta chain is from a study of identical twins. The V and J ends lost 1 base and 0 bases respectively, with 9 bases between them. This CDR3 contains 16 residues. TCRdb re-analysed the 5' RACE reads in MiXCR, keeping a single row per CDR3 protein. The sample yields roughly 690,000 distinct CDR3 sequences, 6.1% seen once. General study points: High-abundance cord blood beta clonotypes had fewer insertions; memory repertoires showed none.

This clonotype was recorded at least ten times. Its antigen remains unknown. Everyone who donated was a healthy Caucasian. Sequenced: naive T cells sorted from blood. The receptor comes from a man between 18 and 29 years old in good health. The chain joins TRBV12-3 or TRBV12-4 to TRBJ1-4; D is unresolved. CDR3 loop: CASSLGVGATNEKLFF. CDR3 nucleotide sequence: TGTGCCAGCAGTTTAGGTGTTGGTGCAACTAATGAAAAACTGTTTTTT.